This T cell receptor beta chain is drawn from a study of shared clonotypes between healthy human individuals (dated by TCRdb to about 2020). Study-level background: A few men and a couple of women, aged 18 to 49 years, made up the cohort. Per donor, three plates each were used for CD4 naive and CD4 memory, two for CD8 naive, and one for CD8 memory. Libraries were prepared and TCR repertoires were sequenced by different laboratories using diverse techniques, in order to increase sequencing depth and limit assay-specific biases. Blood TCR repertoires of about 5 healthy adults were deeply sequenced to estimate repertoire size and the extent of clonotype sharing between individuals. Between about 0.94 and 8.9 billion PBMCs per donor were obtained by leukapheresis. General conclusions and limits of the study: Estimated clonotype richness was generally larger for naive than for memory subsets. Sampling was restricted to blood, and TCR repertoires in tissues likely differ from the TCR repertoires found in blood. Higher generation probabilities were observed for clonotypes shared by all four sorted-subset donors than for non-shared clonotypes. Sharing across several donors was observed for roughly 5% of naive CD4, 3% to 4% of naive CD8, about 2.3% of memory CD4, and roughly 0.4% of memory CD8 clonotypes. Because the study included a small number of donors, the genetic and exposure-history diversity represented was limited. Pairwise subsampling indicated that sequencing depth was expected to affect the degree of clonotype sharing among donors. Rarefaction of sorted-subset datasets indicated incomplete sequencing despite the large sequencing depth.

Using the deep immunoSEQ assay, multiplex PCR amplified TCR CDR3 regions from genomic DNA. Extracted genomic DNA from each cell subset was distributed evenly across all wells of several immunoSEQ 96-well plates, and each plate was treated as a replicate. For sorted subsets, approximately 210 ng of genomic DNA, equivalent to roughly 33,000 T cell genomes, went into each replicate PCR. Purified libraries were measured with a Qubit 3.0 fluorometer, size-checked on a Bioanalyzer 2100, and measured again with the KAPA Library Quantification kit. Every immunoSEQ 96-well plate was sequenced on a separate single-read 150-cycle Illumina NextSeq 550 flow cell. The authors processed their data as follows. Because the immunoSEQ output included only junctional sequences and no quality scores, the filtering could not be the same as the filtering used for full-length reads. Sequences were annotated with PyIR, a Python wrapper for IgBLAST v1.9, and V/J genes and CDR3 were assigned using IMGT germline references. Reads with weak V/J assignments (E-value above 1e-6), missing CDR3, stop codons, out-of-frame junctions, or ambiguous translated residues were removed. A V3J clonotype was defined by an identical inferred V gene, J gene, and CDR3 amino acid sequence. Percentage overlap between repertoires was computed as shared unique clonotypes divided by the size of the smaller repertoire. Three approaches were used to assess repertoire richness: RTK rarefaction, the Chao1 estimator, and Recon v2.1 estimates of unobserved clonotypes. Generation probabilities for all TCRbeta clonotypes obtained by the gDNA method from a handful of donors were computed using OLGA. The table was pulled from immuneACCESS by TCRdb, which kept in-frame rearrangements only. Such tables lose some clones; where checked, under half of the loss comes from unresolved V genes, and the rest has no known cause. V and J calls and clone size come straight from that table; D and trimming were deduced from the DNA. For this sample the table gives about 2 million clones, of which roughly 95% were detected only once. The ten largest make up 0.13% of the sample.

Of note for this clone: No antigen is known for it. Nothing much larger sits one base from this clone, and base qualities are not available.

Healthy HIV-negative adults with no recently reported acute infections or vaccinations were included as donors. Every donor was a Caucasian adult residing in Nashville, Tennessee, USA. CD4+ T cells were enriched by magnetic negative selection, after which naive cells were positively selected on CD45RA and the negative fraction was taken as the memory subset. After blood collection by leukapheresis, PBMCs were isolated using Ficoll-Histopaque density gradient centrifugation and then cryopreserved in the vapor phase of liquid nitrogen. Analytical flow cytometry was used to check the purity and quantity of every magnetically sorted T cell population. Each sorted fraction had its genomic DNA isolated and then quantified by UV absorbance on a Nanodrop 2000c. The CDR3 numbers 15 residues from cysteine through phenylalanine. Here the CDR3 DNA is all that survives: 45 bases in frame from base 1. V trim: 5 bases; J trim: 7 bases; unmatched bases: 10. Via the germline V gene, CDR1 is MDHEN and CDR2 SYDVKM.

Recombination joined TRBV28 with TRBJ1-4, and 7 junctional nucleotides match TRBD1. The sequence derives from a man between 18 and 35 years old in good health. Sequencing was done on a sample of naive CD4+ T cells sorted from blood. This specimen's cell subset or site label, per the study, means: CD45RA+ positively selected. The DNA is as follows: TGTGCCAGCAGTCCCCCAAGGGGGCGGGTTGAAAAACTGTTTTTT. Its protein is CASSPPRGRVEKLFF.